This TCR beta chain was documented in a study of metastatic and nonmetastatic thyroid tumors (TCRdb year 2020). In terms of the full investigation: Repertoires from peripheral blood and from tumor or nodule tissue samples of malignant and benign thyroid patients were compared.

This clone was counted between two and nine times. What this receptor recognizes is not known. No qualities accompany the bases; no much larger clone lies one base away. CDR1 and CDR2 are drawn from the germline V gene (reference sequence): GTSNPN, SVGIG. CDR3 length: 12 amino acids, cysteine to phenylalanine. Here the CDR3 DNA is all that survives: 36 bases in frame from base 1. V lost 2 bases and J lost 6 bases; the stretch between them is 10 bases long. No treatment had been received by any patient before thyroid surgery. The study retrospectively analysed patient clinical samples collected from about 2012 to 2018 using T-cell receptor beta sequencing. The library was produced with PCR. TCRdb names Illumina HiSeq 4000 as the instrument used. High-throughput sequencing was used to profile the TCR beta-chain CDR3 region of every patient. Regarding the original processing steps: A classifier to discriminate distant-metastatic papillary thyroid cancer patients was built from CDR3 differences across clinicopathological groups. Repertoire diversity was assessed with the Shannon index, and tumor-blood repertoire similarity with the Morisita-Horn index. TCRdb handled the public reads itself, with Q25 trimming in fastp and clone calling in MiXCR, and kept productive beta chains. These V and J calls rely on TCRdb rather than the paper's analysis. Counted in this sample were 20,000 to 25,000 clones; about 40% of them appeared once. About 24% of the sample belongs to the ten largest clones.

What the work shows at the level of the full study, not this receptor alone: In both blood and tumor samples, malignant tumors were reported to have significantly higher TCR beta diversity than benign nodules.

This receptor was obtained from a male donor with papillary thyroid cancer or a benign thyroid nodule (not recorded which). Some clones in this sample may be carry-over from other donors' samples. The source material was blood. The chain joins TRBV30 to TRBJ1-1; a weak D assignment points to TRBD1 (5 bases agree). CDR3 sequence: CAWSPTGPEAFF. In nucleotide form, the sequence is TGTGCCTGGAGTCCTACAGGACCTGAAGCTTTCTTT.